This record covers a single TCR beta chain. The table lists this clone with a count of one. Its cognate antigen has yet to be identified. No much larger clone is present one base from it, and per-base qualities are unavailable. TCRbeta CDR3 regions were amplified from genomic DNA using the immunoSEQ Assay, a bias-controlled multiplex PCR. As for the authors' bioinformatics: The number of nucleated cells in each sample was estimated from the amplification of reference gene primers within the assay. To quantify the absolute abundance of each unique TCRbeta CDR3 rearrangement, sequence reads were collapsed and filtered. Productive Simpson clonality was computed per sample as the square root of Simpson's diversity index over productive rearrangements. TCRdb retrieved this table from immuneACCESS and kept in-frame rearrangements only. Not all clones are present; in checked studies, unresolved V genes account for under half, and no reason is known for the remainder. V and J calls and clone size are those listed in that table; D and trimming were worked out from the DNA. Recorded for this sample are 190,000 or so clones; just under 90% of them occurred a single time. The top ten hold approximately 0.88% of the sample.

Trimmed from V: 6 bases; trimmed from J: 0 bases; junction bases lacking a gene match: 4. The CDR3 starts with the cysteine, ends with the phenylalanine, and has 16 residues. Only CDR3 DNA remains: 48 bases, in frame from the first base. The germline V gene supplies CDR1 MGHRA and CDR2 YSYEKL. The entry originates in a study of blood T cell repertoires in COVID-19 (dated by TCRdb to 2018 to 2021). Background on the whole study: Collaborator samples came from the United States, Italy and Spain and covered acute and convalescent phases of COVID-19. The material from the prospective study consisted of cDNA or gDNA derived from T cells, B-cell-depleted T cells, or PBMCs. Subjects who had been exposed to COVID-19, were actively infected with it, or had recovered from it provided the deeply sampled blood TCRbeta repertoires that made up the dataset. The repertoires were released in a freely available public database intended as a resource for research on the immune response to SARS-CoV-2. The samples were drawn from the first 160 participants of the ongoing ImmuneRACE study and from 950 to 1,500 subjects provided by 6 global collaborators. A de-identified subject ID, COVID-19 status, age in years and sex were almost always included in the sample metadata. Where HLA class I and class II types were available, the types were taken from metadata supplied by the sample provider, not from assay-based typing. Findings and caveats that apply to the study as a whole: The amount of clinical and demographic metadata varied by source and participant and was provided uncurated.

A second Seattle source provided samples from volunteer blood donors who had recovered from COVID-19. The collaborating institutions used their own protocols to collect whole blood in K2EDTA tubes. For TCRbeta analysis, collaborators shipped samples in one of three forms: frozen whole blood, isolated PBMCs, or DNA extracted from either of those sample types. The rearrangement combines TRBV4-1 with TRBJ1-6; the central 8 bases match TRBD1. Sequencing was performed on peripheral blood. This sequence was found in a woman between 18 and 29 years old who had recovered from COVID-19. At the DNA level, the sequence is TGCGCCAGCAGTCGGACAGGGAGCTCCTATAATTCACCCCTCCACTTT. It codes for CASSRTGSSYNSPLHF.